In its sample, the clone carrying this TCR beta chain was seen many times. Unique molecular identifiers were used to barcode this TCRbeta library. In TCRdb, the PCR reads were re-called with MiXCR into one record per CDR3 protein. The sample lists about 92,000 distinct CDR3 sequences; 10% to 15% were seen once. This sample stems from a study of T-cell reconstitution after alpha-beta-depleted transplantation in children. Sequenced material: PBMCs from the stem cell graft donor, taken from the stem cell graft. This TCR derives from a human donor who donated a stem cell graft to a child with inherited bone marrow failure.

This CDR3 is CASSMRSDRGDQPQHF. CDR3 in DNA: TGTGCCAGCAGCATGCGCTCGGACAGGGGCGATCAGCCCCAGCATTTT. The rearrangement uses TRBV7-2 and TRBJ1-5; 9 positions agree with TRBD1. This CDR3 contains 16 residues. The germline V gene has CDR1 SGHTA and CDR2 FQGNSA. V was clipped by 5 bases and J by 5 bases; unmatched bases: 10.